This T cell receptor beta chain was retrieved from a study of blood T cell repertoires in COVID-19. The sample holds a few counts of this clone. This table comes from immunoSEQ multiplex PCR, and its TCRdb copy is limited to in-frame clones, with some not included. This sample has under 200,000 clones, with 80% found just once. The receptor was isolated from a man aged 60 to 69 with acute or convalescent COVID-19. Sequencing was done on a sample of peripheral blood.

CDR3 amino acids: CASSLGRAGELAKNIQYF. CDR3 in DNA: TGTGCCAGCAGCTTAGGAAGAGCGGGGGAACTAGCCAAAAACATTCAGTACTTC. The rearrangement links TRBV7-9 to TRBJ2-4, with TRBD2 identical over 8 bases. Germline V gene sequence: CDR1 SEHNR, CDR2 FQNEAQ (reference sequence). V dropped 1 base and J dropped 0; count of bases not matched to a gene: 8. The CDR3 is 18 residues long. Based on the CDR3 plus reference TRBV7-9 and TRBJ2-4, the full variable domain is DTGVSQNPRHKITKRGQNVTFRCDPISEHNRLYWYRQTLGQGPEFLTYFQNEAQLEKSRLLSDRFSAERPKGSFSTLEIQRTEQGDSAMYLCASSLGRAGELAKNIQYFGAGTRLSVL.